This TCR beta chain was recovered during a study of follicular helper T cells after annual influenza vaccination. Sequencing of TCRB used Survey level resolution. The table came from immunoSEQ multiplex PCR; TCRdb's copy has only in-frame clones and leaves some out. The sample contains over 350 clones, 81% of which appear only once. Time point defined: 2014-2015 season, 7 days after vaccination. The sample holds a few counts of this clone. This CDR3 is also generated by other DNA sequences in the sample. The source is an adult who received the influenza vaccine. Source: CXCR5+ CD38+ circulating T follicular helper cells from blood, taken 7 days after influenza vaccination. Subset here: circulating Tfh, non-naive CD4+CXCR5+PD-1+ (ICOS+CD38+ or ICOS-CD38-).

The CDR3 DNA reads TGTGCCAGCAGTCTAGACAGGGCGACCGGGGAGCTGTTTTTT. This translates into CASSLDRATGELFF. The genes are TRBV7-9 and TRBJ2-2; 7 bases align to TRBD1. Losses at the gene ends were 6 bases for V and 5 bases for J; bases not matched to a gene: 6. CDR3 size: 14 residues. The germline V gene encodes CDR1 SEHNR and CDR2 FQNEAQ (reference sequence).